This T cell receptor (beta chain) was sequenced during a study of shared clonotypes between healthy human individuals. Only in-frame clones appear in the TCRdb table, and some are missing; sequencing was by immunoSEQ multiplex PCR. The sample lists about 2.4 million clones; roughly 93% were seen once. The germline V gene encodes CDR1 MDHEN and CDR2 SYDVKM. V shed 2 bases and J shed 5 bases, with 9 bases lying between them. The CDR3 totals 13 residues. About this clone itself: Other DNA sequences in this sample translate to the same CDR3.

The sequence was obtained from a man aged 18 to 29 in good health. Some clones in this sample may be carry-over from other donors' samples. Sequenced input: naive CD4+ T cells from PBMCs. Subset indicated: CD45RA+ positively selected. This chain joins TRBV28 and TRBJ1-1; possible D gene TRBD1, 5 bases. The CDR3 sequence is CASSLGGGTEAFF. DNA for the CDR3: TGTGCCAGCAGTTTAGGGGGAGGGACTGAAGCTTTCTTT.